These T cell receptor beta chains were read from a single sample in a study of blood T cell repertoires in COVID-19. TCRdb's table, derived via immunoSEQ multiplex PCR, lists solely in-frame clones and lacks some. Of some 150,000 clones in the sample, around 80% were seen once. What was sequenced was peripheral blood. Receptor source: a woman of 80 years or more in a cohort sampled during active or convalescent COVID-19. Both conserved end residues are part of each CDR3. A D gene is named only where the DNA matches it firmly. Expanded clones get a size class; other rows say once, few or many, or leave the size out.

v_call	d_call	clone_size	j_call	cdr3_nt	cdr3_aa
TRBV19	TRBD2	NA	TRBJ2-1	TGTGCCAGTAGTAAGGGACTAGCGGGGACGCAGTTCTTC	CASSKGLAGTQFF
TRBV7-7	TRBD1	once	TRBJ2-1	TGTGCCAGCAGCCCCAGGACCGGGACAGGGTCCTACAATGAGCAGTTCTTC	CASSPRTGTGSYNEQFF
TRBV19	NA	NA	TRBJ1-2	TGTGCCAGTAGCCGCGAACGCTATGGCTACACCTTC	CASSRERYGYTF
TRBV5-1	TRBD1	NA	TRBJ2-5	TGCGCCAGCAGCTTGGAGGGACAGGGGGAAGGGGAGACCCAGTACTTC	CASSLEGQGEGETQYF
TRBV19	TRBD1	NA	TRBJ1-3	TGTGCCAGTAGGCAACAGGGGACTGGAAACACCATATATTTT	CASRQQGTGNTIYF
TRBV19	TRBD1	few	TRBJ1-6	TGTGCCAGTAGTATATTGACAGGGGGTTCACCCCTCCACTTT	CASSILTGGSPLHF
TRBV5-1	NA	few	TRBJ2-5	TGCGCCAGCAGACCGGGGATCATATGGGAGACCCAGTACTTC	CASRPGIIWETQYF
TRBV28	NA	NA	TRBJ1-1	TGTGCCAGCAGTCCCAGGGTTGGGGGAGCCGGGGGTGAAGCTTTCTTT	CASSPRVGGAGGEAFF
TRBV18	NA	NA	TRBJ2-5	TGTGCCAGCTCACCACCGAACAGCAAAGAGACCCAGTACTTC	CASSPPNSKETQYF
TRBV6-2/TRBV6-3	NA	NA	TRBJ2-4	TGTGCCAGCAGTACGATCCTAGCCGGCATTCAGTACTTC	CASSTILAGIQYF
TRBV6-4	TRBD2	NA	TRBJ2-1	TGTGCCAGCAGTCCTAGCGGGGGGGCCATCAATGAGCAGTTCTTC	CASSPSGGAINEQFF
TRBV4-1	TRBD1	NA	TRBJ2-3	TGCGCCAGCAGCCAAGATGAGGACAGGGAGTATTTT	CASSQDEDREYF
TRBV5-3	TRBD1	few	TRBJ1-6	TGTGCCAGAAGCAGCTTTCGGGACAGGGGGAATATGGCCCTCCACTTT	CARSSFRDRGNMALHF
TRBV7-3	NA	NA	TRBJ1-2	TGTGCCAGCAGCCAGGGTGATAACTATGGCTACACCTTC	CASSQGDNYGYTF
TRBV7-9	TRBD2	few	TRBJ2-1	TGTGCCAGCAGCTATAGCGGGGGGTCGTACAATGAGCAGTTCTTC	CASSYSGGSYNEQFF